This T cell receptor beta chain was sequenced in a study of OX40 agonist ivuxolimab in advanced cancers. The CDR3 sequence is 10 residues long. Per germline, CDR1 SNHLY and CDR2 FYNNEI. J lost 7 bases, V lost 10 bases, and 1 base had no gene match. Study-wide findings and caveats: CD4+ T cells averaged fewer expanded clones than CD8+ T cells. Both CD4+ and CD8+ T cell populations in blood had undergone clonal expansion by week 6 at 0.1 to 3.0 mg/kg. Among the lowest peripheral clonal expansion occurred in 0.1-3.0 mg/kg partial responders.

A word on this clone: The antigen remains unidentified.

Sequencing was performed with immunoSEQ multiplex PCR; in TCRdb, only in-frame clones are kept and a portion is missing. This table holds more than 35,000 clones, 70% to 90% found once. The TCR comes from an adult with an advanced solid tumor such as melanoma, head and neck, liver or kidney cancer. Sample: CD4+ or CD8+ T cells sorted from blood, taken in a trial of the OX40 agonist ivuxolimab. The chain carries TRBV2 and TRBJ1-1; TRBD1 aligns across 9 bases. For the CDR3, the DNA is TGTGCCATGGACAGGGGTGAAGCTTTCTTT. As protein: CAMDRGEAFF. The full variable domain, with the rest looked up from reference TRBV2 and TRBJ1-1, is EPEVTQTPSHQVTQMGQEVILRCVPISNHLYFYWYRQILGQKVEFLVSFYNNEISEKSEIFDDQFSVERPDGSNFTLKIRSTKLEDSAMYFCAMDRGEAFFGQGTRLTVV.